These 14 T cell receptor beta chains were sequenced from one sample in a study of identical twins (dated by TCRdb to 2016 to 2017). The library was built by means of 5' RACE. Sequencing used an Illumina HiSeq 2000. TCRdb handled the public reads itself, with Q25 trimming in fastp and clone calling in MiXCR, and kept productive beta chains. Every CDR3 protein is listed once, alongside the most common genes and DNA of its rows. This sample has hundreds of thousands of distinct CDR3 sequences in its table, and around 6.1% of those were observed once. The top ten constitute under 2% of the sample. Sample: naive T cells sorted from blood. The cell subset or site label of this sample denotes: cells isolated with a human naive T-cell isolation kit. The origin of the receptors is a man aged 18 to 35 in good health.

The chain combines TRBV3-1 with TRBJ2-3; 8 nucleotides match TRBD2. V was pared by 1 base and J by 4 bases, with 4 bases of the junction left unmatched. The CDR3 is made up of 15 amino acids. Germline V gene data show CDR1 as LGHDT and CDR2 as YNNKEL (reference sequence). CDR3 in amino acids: CASSQGTSGSDTQYF. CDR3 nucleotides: TGTGCCAGCAGCCAAGGAACTAGCGGTTCAGATACGCAGTATTTT.

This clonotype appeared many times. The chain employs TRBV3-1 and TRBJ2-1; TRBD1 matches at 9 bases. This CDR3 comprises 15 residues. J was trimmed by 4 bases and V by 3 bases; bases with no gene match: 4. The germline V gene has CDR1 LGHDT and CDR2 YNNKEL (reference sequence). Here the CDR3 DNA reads TGTGCCAGCAGCCAGGGGGACAGGGTATACAATGAGCAGTTCTTC. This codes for CASSQGDRVYNEQFF.

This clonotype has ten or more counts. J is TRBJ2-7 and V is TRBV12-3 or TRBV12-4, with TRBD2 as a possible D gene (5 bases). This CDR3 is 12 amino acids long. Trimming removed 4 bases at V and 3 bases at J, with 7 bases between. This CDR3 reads CASSSEGYEQYV. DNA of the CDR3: TGTGCCAGCAGTTCAGAGGGCTACGAGCAGTACGTC.

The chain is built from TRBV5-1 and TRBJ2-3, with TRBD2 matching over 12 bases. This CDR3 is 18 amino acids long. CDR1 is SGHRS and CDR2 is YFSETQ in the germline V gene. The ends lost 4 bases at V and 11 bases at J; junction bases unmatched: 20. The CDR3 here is CASSPGTSGHVRLTEQYF. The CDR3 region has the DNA TGCGCCAGCAGCCCAGGGACTAGCGGGCACGTTCGCCTTACGGAGCAGTATTTT.

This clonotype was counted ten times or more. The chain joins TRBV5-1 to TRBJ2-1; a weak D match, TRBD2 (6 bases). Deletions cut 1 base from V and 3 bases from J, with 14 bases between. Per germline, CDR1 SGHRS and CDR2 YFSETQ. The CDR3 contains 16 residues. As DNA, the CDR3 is TGCGCCAGCAGCTTGTTAGAGGCGGGAATCTACAATGAGCAGTTCTTC. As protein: CASSLLEAGIYNEQFF.

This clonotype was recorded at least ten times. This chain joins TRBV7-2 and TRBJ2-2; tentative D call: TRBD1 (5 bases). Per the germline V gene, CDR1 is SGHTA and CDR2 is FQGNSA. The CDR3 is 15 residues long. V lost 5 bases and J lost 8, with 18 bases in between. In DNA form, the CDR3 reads TGTGCCAGCAGCCCCGCCTCAGGGTCAACGGGGGAGCTGTTTTTT. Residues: CASSPASGSTGELFF. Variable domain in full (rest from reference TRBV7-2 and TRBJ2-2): GAGVSQSPSNKVTEKGKDVELRCDPISGHTALYWYRQSLGQGLEFLIYFQGNSAPDKSGLPSDRFSAERTGGSVSTLTIQRTQQEDSAVYLCASSPASGSTGELFFGEGSRLTVL.

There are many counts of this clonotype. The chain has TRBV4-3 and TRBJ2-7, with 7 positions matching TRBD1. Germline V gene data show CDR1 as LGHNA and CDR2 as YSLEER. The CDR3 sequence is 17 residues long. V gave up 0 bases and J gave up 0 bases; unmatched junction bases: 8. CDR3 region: CASSQDYRGQSSYEQYF. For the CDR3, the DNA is TGCGCCAGCAGCCAAGATTATCGGGGACAGAGCTCCTACGAGCAGTACTTC.

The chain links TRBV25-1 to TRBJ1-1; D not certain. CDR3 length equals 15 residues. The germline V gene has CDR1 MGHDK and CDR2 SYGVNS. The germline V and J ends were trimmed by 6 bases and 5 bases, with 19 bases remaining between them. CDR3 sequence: CASSHLIRGKTEAFF. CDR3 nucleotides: TGTGCCAGCAGCCACCTGATCCGGGGAAAAACTGAAGCTTTCTTT. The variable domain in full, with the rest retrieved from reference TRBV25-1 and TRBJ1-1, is EADIYQTPRYLVIGTGKKITLECSQTMGHDKMYWYQQDPGMELHLIHYSYGVNSTEKGDLSSESTVSRIRTEHFPLTLESARPSHTSQYLCASSHLIRGKTEAFFGQGTRLTVV.

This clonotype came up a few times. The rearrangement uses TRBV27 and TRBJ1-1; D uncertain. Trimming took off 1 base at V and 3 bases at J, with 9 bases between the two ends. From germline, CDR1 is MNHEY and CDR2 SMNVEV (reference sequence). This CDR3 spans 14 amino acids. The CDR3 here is CASSLYGGHTEAFF. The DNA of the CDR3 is TGTGCCAGCAGTTTATATGGCGGACACACTGAAGCTTTCTTT.

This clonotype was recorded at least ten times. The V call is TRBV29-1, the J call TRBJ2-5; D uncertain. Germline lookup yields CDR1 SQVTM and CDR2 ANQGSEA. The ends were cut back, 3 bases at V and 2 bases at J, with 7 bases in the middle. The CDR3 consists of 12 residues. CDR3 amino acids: CSVDKNQETQYF. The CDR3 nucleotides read TGCAGCGTTGACAAAAATCAAGAGACCCAGTACTTC.

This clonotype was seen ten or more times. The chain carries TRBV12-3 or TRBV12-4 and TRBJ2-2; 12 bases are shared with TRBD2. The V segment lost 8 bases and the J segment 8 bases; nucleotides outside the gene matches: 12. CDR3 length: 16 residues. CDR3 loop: CASALTSGSGLGELFF. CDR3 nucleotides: TGTGCCAGCGCACTGACTAGCGGGAGTGGGTTGGGGGAGCTGTTTTTT.

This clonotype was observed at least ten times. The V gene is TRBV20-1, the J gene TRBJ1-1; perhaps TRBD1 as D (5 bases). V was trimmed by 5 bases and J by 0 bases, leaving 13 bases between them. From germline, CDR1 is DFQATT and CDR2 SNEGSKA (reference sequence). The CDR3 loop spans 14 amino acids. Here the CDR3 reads CSAPTRGMNTEAFF. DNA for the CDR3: TGCAGTGCTCCGACTCGGGGCATGAACACTGAAGCTTTCTTT.

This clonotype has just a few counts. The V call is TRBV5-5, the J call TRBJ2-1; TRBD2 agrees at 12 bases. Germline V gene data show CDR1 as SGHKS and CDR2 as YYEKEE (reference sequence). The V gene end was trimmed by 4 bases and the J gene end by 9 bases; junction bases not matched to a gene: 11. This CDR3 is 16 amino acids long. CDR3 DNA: TGTGCCAGCAGCCACACCTCTAGCGGGAGGGATATTGAGCAGTTCTTC. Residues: CASSHTSSGRDIEQFF.

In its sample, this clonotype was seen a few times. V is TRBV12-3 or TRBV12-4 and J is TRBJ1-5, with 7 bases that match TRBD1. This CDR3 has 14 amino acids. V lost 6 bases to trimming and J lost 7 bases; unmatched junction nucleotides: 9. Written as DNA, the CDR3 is TGTGCCAGCAGGTTCGACAGGGACGGCCAGCCCCAGCATTTT. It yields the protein CASRFDRDGQPQHF.